These 28 T cell receptor beta chains share one sample of origin, sequenced in a study of T cells after yellow fever vaccination. TCRdb passed the 5' RACE reads through MiXCR, listing each CDR3 protein once. The sample holds about 170,000 distinct CDR3 sequences, 6.2% seen once. The sequences come from CD4+ T cells sorted from PBMCs, collected on the day of the first yellow fever vaccination. Every receptor here comes from a man in his late teens or twenties who received the YFV17D yellow fever vaccine.

The sample holds many counts of this clonotype. The J gene is TRBJ2-5, the V gene TRBV7-2, with 8 positions matching TRBD2. After removal of 5 bases from V and 1 base from J, the junction contained 6 bases not matched to a gene. The CDR3 is 15 amino acids. Germline V lookup: CDR1 SGHTA, CDR2 FQGNSA. The DNA of the CDR3 is TGTGCCAGCAGCCCCCTAGCGGGCCTCCAAGAGACCCAGTACTTC. Translated: CASSPLAGLQETQYF.

This clonotype was counted ten times or more. This chain connects TRBV5-6 to TRBJ1-2; 8 nucleotides match TRBD1. The CDR3 consists of 14 residues. CDR1 and CDR2 from the germline V gene are SGHDT and YYEEEE. V was pared by 3 bases and J by 2 bases, with 3 bases of the junction left unmatched. The CDR3 DNA reads as TGTGCCAGCAGCTCCGGACAGGGAAACTATGGCTACACCTTC. This translates into CASSSGQGNYGYTF.

This clonotype was detected ten times or more. The chain combines TRBV4-3 with TRBJ2-2; D might be TRBD1 (5 bases). The CDR3 spans 15 residues. V shed 1 base and J shed 4 bases, with 10 bases lying between them. Germline V CDR1 and CDR2: LGHNA, YSLEER. The CDR3 DNA reads as TGCGCCAGCAGCCAAGCGGACACTTCCACCGGGGAGCTGTTTTTT. Translated, it gives CASSQADTSTGELFF.

This chain joins TRBV5-1 and TRBJ2-4; 7 bases fit TRBD1. The CDR3 loop spans 13 amino acids. With V trimmed by 4 bases and J by 5 bases, 3 bases remained unmatched. Germline loops: CDR1 SGHRS, CDR2 YFSETQ. Here the CDR3 reads CASSLGQQNIQYF. In DNA, the CDR3 is TGCGCCAGCAGCCTGGGACAGCAAAACATTCAGTACTTC. The whole variable domain, filled in from reference TRBV5-1 and TRBJ2-4, reads KAGVTQTPRYLIKTRGQQVTLSCSPISGHRSVSWYQQTPGQGLQFLFEYFSETQRNKGNFPGRFSGRQFSNSRSEMNVSTLELGDSALYLCASSLGQQNIQYFGAGTRLSVL.

The sample holds a few counts of this clonotype. The chain combines TRBV5-1 with TRBJ2-1; D is unclear. Germline assignment: CDR1 SGHRS and CDR2 YFSETQ. The CDR3 spans 12 residues. V lost 0 bases to trimming and J lost 5 bases, with 3 bases between them. The CDR3 region is CASSLANNEQFF. The DNA of the CDR3 is TGCGCCAGCAGCTTGGCAAACAATGAGCAGTTCTTC.

This chain connects TRBV18 to TRBJ2-1, with D perhaps TRBD2 (5 bases). Germline V gene data show CDR1 as KGHSH and CDR2 as LQKENI. V was pared by 3 bases and J by 4 bases, with 13 bases between. The CDR3 sequence is 15 residues long. DNA for the CDR3: TGTGCCAGCTCACCGGGTCTGGGGAGTTACAATGAGCAGTTCTTC. Residues: CASSPGLGSYNEQFF.

This clonotype was seen at least ten times. The chain employs TRBV5-1 and TRBJ2-7; perhaps TRBD1 as D (5 bases). The CDR3 is made up of 16 amino acids. Germline CDR1 and CDR2: SGHRS and YFSETQ. Trimming took 0 bases from V and 0 from J, leaving 13 bases between them. The CDR3 region is CASSLVNWGGSYEQYF. The CDR3 coding sequence is TGCGCCAGCAGCTTGGTAAATTGGGGCGGCTCCTACGAGCAGTACTTC.

This clonotype was picked up a small number of times. The V and J genes are TRBV4-1 and TRBJ1-1, with D uncertain. From germline, CDR1 is MGHRA and CDR2 YSYEKL. The CDR3 sequence is 15 residues long. The V and J ends lost 0 bases and 6 bases respectively, with 14 bases between them. The CDR3 region has the DNA TGCGCCAGCAGCCAAGATAGGGATCCTGGGGCTGAAGCTTTCTTT. Its protein is CASSQDRDPGAEAFF.

This clonotype showed up just a few times. The chain joins TRBV7-2 to TRBJ1-4; tentative D call: TRBD1 (6 bases). This CDR3 has 12 residues. Trimming took 2 bases from V and 10 from J, leaving 8 bases between them. Germline values: CDR1 SGHTA, CDR2 FQGNSA. In DNA form, the CDR3 reads TGTGCCAGCAGCTTAAAGGGGGGAAAACTGTTTTTT. Translation gives CASSLKGGKLFF.

The sample holds many counts of this clonotype. The V gene is TRBV7-9, the J gene TRBJ1-4, with a possible D match to TRBD1 (6 bases). The germline V gene encodes CDR1 SEHNR and CDR2 FQNEAQ (reference sequence). Trimming stripped 4 bases from V and 5 bases from J, with 14 bases between. CDR3 length: 15 residues. This CDR3 reads CASSSGDPRNEKLFF. The CDR3 DNA follows: TGTGCCAGCAGCTCAGGGGACCCCAGGAATGAAAAACTGTTTTTT. Combining the CDR3 with reference TRBV7-9 and TRBJ1-4 gives the whole variable domain DTGVSQNPRHKITKRGQNVTFRCDPISEHNRLYWYRQTLGQGPEFLTYFQNEAQLEKSRLLSDRFSAERPKGSFSTLEIQRTEQGDSAMYLCASSSGDPRNEKLFFGSGTQLSVL.

For this clonotype: A much bigger clone sits one base away, suggesting this may be a read error. The rearrangement uses TRBV10-3 and TRBJ2-3, with 11 bases lining up with TRBD2. In germline, CDR1 is ENHRY, CDR2 SYGVKD. This CDR3 is 17 amino acids long. CDR3 sequence: CANSGFASGGSTDTQYF. The CDR3 DNA follows: TGTGCCAACAGTGGCTTCGCTAGCGGGGGGTCCACAGATACGCAGTATTTT.

The chain recombines TRBV20-1 with TRBJ1-1; 7 bases align to TRBD1. The CDR3 loop spans 12 amino acids. In germline, CDR1 is DFQATT, CDR2 SNEGSKA (reference sequence). V shed 5 bases and J 5 bases; nucleotides not matched to a gene: 5. The CDR3 here is CSALTDRTEAFF. CDR3 bases: TGCAGTGCTCTGACGGACAGGACTGAAGCTTTCTTT.

In its sample, this clonotype was seen many times. At one boundary the junction diverges from the germline segment, which might be a read error. Written as DNA, the CDR3 is TGTGCCAGCAGCTTAGACAGGAGCACAGATACGCAGTATTTT. It translates to CASSLDRSTDTQYF. The chain recombines TRBV5-1 with TRBJ2-3, with a possible D match to TRBD1 (6 bases). CDR1 and CDR2 (germline): SGHRS, YFSETQ. CDR3 size: 14 residues.

This clonotype was seen ten or more times. The rearrangement links TRBV9 to TRBJ2-3, with 8 bases aligning to TRBD2. The CDR3 spans 17 residues. Unmatched junction bases numbered 8, after V lost 2 bases and J lost 0 bases. Germline loops: CDR1 SGDLS, CDR2 YYNGEE. The CDR3 nucleotides are TGTGCCAGCAGCGTTGCGGGGGGCACATCTAGCACAGATACGCAGTATTTT. It codes for CASSVAGGTSSTDTQYF.

This clonotype was counted a few times. The gene calls are TRBV18 and TRBJ1-5, with no clear D. Trimming removed 4 bases from V and 4 bases from J, with 8 bases in between. Germline loops: CDR1 KGHSH, CDR2 LQKENI. The CDR3 extends over 13 amino acids. The CDR3 DNA reads as TGTGCCAGCTCACGGGGAGAAAATCAGCCCCAGCATTTT. This sequence encodes CASSRGENQPQHF.

This clonotype was seen at least ten times. This chain connects TRBV6-2 or TRBV6-3 to TRBJ2-3, with TRBD2 matching 9 bases. CDR3 length: 16 residues. With 2 bases clipped from V and 7 bases from J, the junction kept 10 bases outside the gene matches. Per the germline V gene, CDR1 is MNHEY and CDR2 is SVGEGT. The CDR3 protein is CASSYEAGGFRNTQYF. The DNA for the CDR3 is TGTGCCAGCAGTTACGAAGCGGGGGGATTCAGGAATACGCAGTATTTT.

V gene TRBV2 combines with J gene TRBJ1-3, with a tentative D call TRBD1 (5 bases). The CDR3 consists of 14 residues. Germline assignment: CDR1 SNHLY and CDR2 FYNNEI. V lost 8 bases and J lost 0, with 11 bases in between. The CDR3 bases are TGTGCCAGCTCGGGACGGAACTCTGGAAACACCATATATTTT. It specifies CASSGRNSGNTIYF.

In its sample, this clonotype was seen many times. The chain employs TRBV28 and TRBJ1-1; D is undetermined. Trimming stripped 3 bases from V and 6 bases from J, with 11 bases between. Germline V gives CDR1 MDHEN, CDR2 SYDVKM. The CDR3 is made up of 13 amino acids. The CDR3: CASSFQSSAEAFF. The CDR3 DNA is TGTGCCAGCAGTTTCCAGTCCTCGGCTGAAGCTTTCTTT.

J is TRBJ1-2 and V is TRBV5-1; D is uncertain. The germline gives CDR1 SGHRS, CDR2 YFSETQ. The CDR3 is 17 amino acids. V was cut by 0 bases and J by 5 bases, with 20 bases left in between. CDR3 DNA: TGCGCCAGCAGCTTGGCCGATTTGGGCAGAGGAGGGTATGGCTACACCTTC. Translated, it gives CASSLADLGRGGYGYTF.

This clonotype was counted a few times. The chain has TRBV7-2 and TRBJ1-5; D uncertain. The CDR3 extends over 16 amino acids. V gave up 3 bases and J gave up 3 bases, with 15 bases separating them. Germline loops: CDR1 SGHTA, CDR2 FQGNSA. For the CDR3, the DNA is TGTGCCAGCAGCTTGGGTCCGACGCGAGTCAATCAGCCCCAGCATTTT. This codes for CASSLGPTRVNQPQHF. Full variable domain (outside the CDR3, taken from reference TRBV7-2 and TRBJ1-5): GAGVSQSPSNKVTEKGKDVELRCDPISGHTALYWYRQSLGQGLEFLIYFQGNSAPDKSGLPSDRFSAERTGGSVSTLTIQRTQQEDSAVYLCASSLGPTRVNQPQHFGDGTRLSIL.

This clonotype was observed at least ten times. The rearrangement uses TRBV10-3 and TRBJ1-2; the D is unclear. This CDR3 contains 12 residues. Germline V gene lookup returns CDR1 ENHRY and CDR2 SYGVKD. The V end lost 6 bases, the J end lost 1 base, and 6 bases lay between the germline ends. CDR3 DNA: TGTGCCATCAGAAGACATAACTATGGCTACACCTTC. Protein product: CAIRRHNYGYTF.

This clonotype occurred many times. The chain recombines TRBV5-1 with TRBJ2-7; D perhaps matches TRBD2 (6 bases). Germline V CDR1 and CDR2: SGHRS, YFSETQ. This CDR3 has 15 residues. With 0 bases removed from V and 4 bases from J, the gap between germline ends came to 14 bases. CDR3 sequence: CASSLVLGGLYEQYF. In nucleotides, the CDR3 is TGCGCCAGCAGCTTGGTTCTCGGGGGTCTTTACGAGCAGTACTTC.

This clonotype showed up just a few times. The chain recombines TRBV4-2 with TRBJ1-1, with a weak D call TRBD1 (6 bases). Germline V gene data show CDR1 as LGHNA and CDR2 as YNFKEQ. CDR3 size: 14 residues. Trimming left V 0 bases short and J 6 bases short, with 11 bases between. CDR3 in amino acids: CASSQDNRDPEAFF. CDR3 bases: TGTGCCAGCAGCCAAGATAACAGGGACCCTGAAGCTTTCTTT.

The sample holds many counts of this clonotype. The CDR3 loop is CASSPGRVQETQYF. DNA of the CDR3: TGTGCCAGCAGCCCCGGAAGAGTCCAAGAGACCCAGTACTTC. V and J are TRBV7-2 and TRBJ2-5; D is uncertain. This CDR3 comprises 14 residues. Trimming pared 5 bases from V and 1 base from J, leaving 11 bases between. Looked up from germline, CDR1 is SGHTA and CDR2 is FQGNSA.

This clonotype showed up just a few times. V and J are TRBV6-5 and TRBJ1-2; D is undetermined. Germline V gives CDR1 MNHEY, CDR2 SVGAGI. V was trimmed by 8 bases and J by 2 bases, leaving 15 bases between them. The CDR3 covers 14 residues. DNA of the CDR3: TGTGCCAGCTTCCCTTTGGGAAGAAACTATGGCTACACCTTC. As protein: CASFPLGRNYGYTF.

The V gene is TRBV5-1, the J gene TRBJ1-4; D gene unclear. With 0 bases removed from V and 8 bases from J, the gap between germline ends came to 11 bases. The CDR3 runs to 14 residues. Per the germline V gene, CDR1 is SGHRS and CDR2 is YFSETQ. CDR3 in DNA: TGCGCCAGCAGCTTGGATTGGCCGGGGGAAAAACTGTTTTTT. Its protein product is CASSLDWPGEKLFF.

This clonotype was observed a few times. V gene TRBV21-1 combines with J gene TRBJ2-1; the table's D call of TRBD2 was not tested on the DNA. TRBV21-1 is an annotated pseudogene. The CDR3 contains 18 residues. CDR3 nucleotide sequence: TGTGCCAGCAGCAAAGTTTCGGAGCTAGAGGGATTGAGCTATGAGCAGTTCTTC. Translation: CASSKVSELEGLSYEQFF.

Comment on this clonotype: A clone one base away is much larger, so this may be a read error. The chain joins TRBV7-6 to TRBJ2-1; 7 bases are shared with TRBD2. The CDR3 consists of 16 residues. Germline CDR1 SGHVS, CDR2 FNYEAQ. The CDR3 region is CVSSLARGSSYNEQFF. The CDR3 nucleotides are TGTGTCAGCAGCTTAGCGCGGGGGAGCTCCTACAATGAGCAGTTCTTC.